The TCR beta chain described here comes from a study of T cell responses to AZD1222 COVID-19 vaccine. General study findings and limits: Sampling that yielded the repertoires occurred only after the peak T cell response. Only 5 or 6 people who got AZD1222 tested seropositive at baseline.

This clone came up a few times. Its specificity is unknown. TCRdb's copy holds only in-frame clones and misses some; the assay was immunoSEQ multiplex PCR. Among approximately 67,000 clones listed, 83% were seen once. Germline CDR1 SGHTA, CDR2 FQGNSA. The V gene end was trimmed by 2 bases and the J gene end by 6 bases; junction bases not matched to a gene: 3. CDR3 size: 16 residues. Sequencing used peripheral blood, obtained 28 days after the second AZD1222 dose. This chain links TRBV7-2 with TRBJ1-6, with TRBD1 identical over 11 bases. The sequence came from an adult who received the AZD1222 COVID-19 vaccine. CDR3 residues: CASSLLGQGANSPLHF. The CDR3 region has the DNA TGTGCCAGCAGCTTACTAGGACAGGGGGCTAATTCACCCCTCCACTTT.